These 17 T cell receptor beta chains were sequenced from one sample in a study of post-analysis software for immune sequencing data. The study, taken as a whole, reports: With TRBV5-6, TRBV5-1 and TRBV20-1 included, about five TRBV segments were more frequent in patients than in controls.

The authors incorporated unique molecular identifiers into the TCR beta cDNA libraries. TCRdb recomputed calls from the PCR reads with MiXCR, one row per CDR3 protein. The sample shows approximately 260,000 distinct CDR3 sequences, 35% to 40% of them seen only once. These receptors' targets are unknown. Sequences were obtained from blood. The origin of the receptors is a girl aged 5-17 years with multiple sclerosis.

The rearrangement joins TRBV4-1 to TRBJ2-3; D is possibly TRBD2 (6 bases). Trimming removed 2 bases at V and 1 base at J, with 13 bases between. This CDR3 is built from 16 residues. Germline CDR1 is MGHRA and CDR2 is YSYEKL. The CDR3 is CASSQSPGDGTDTQYF. The CDR3 DNA is TGCGCCAGCAGCCAATCCCCGGGGGACGGCACAGATACGCAGTATTTT.

The chain joins TRBV7-9 to TRBJ2-5; 12 nucleotides agree with TRBD2. The CDR3 sequence is 16 residues long. Germline V gene sequence: CDR1 SEHNR, CDR2 FQNEAQ (reference sequence). The junction had 17 bases not matched to a gene; V was cut back by 7 bases and J by 11 bases. The CDR3 loop is CASTPASGRAANEQYF. CDR3 coding DNA: TGTGCCAGCACCCCTGCTAGCGGGAGGGCCGCGAATGAGCAGTACTTC.

Remarks on this clonotype: A read error is possible here, since a much larger clone lies one base away. The V and J genes are TRBV6-2 or TRBV6-3 and TRBJ2-1; TRBD2 matches at 9 bases. Germline V gives CDR1 MNHEY, CDR2 SVGEGT. V gave up 0 bases and J gave up 10 bases; unmatched junction bases: 10. This CDR3 contains 16 residues. The CDR3 coding sequence is TGTGCCAGCAGTTACTCAGGTAGCGGGAGTAGGAAGGAGCAGTTCTTC. Translating it yields CASSYSGSGSRKEQFF.

This chain connects TRBV7-8 to TRBJ1-3, with TRBD1 as a possible D gene (5 bases). V was cut by 3 bases and J by 4 bases, with 16 bases left in between. The CDR3 length is 16 residues. The V gene's germline CDR1 is SGHVS and CDR2 FQNEAQ. The CDR3 nucleotides are TGTGCCAGCAGCTTCATTAAGGGGAAATCAGGAAACACCATATATTTT. Protein product: CASSFIKGKSGNTIYF.

This clonotype was picked up many times. The V gene is TRBV7-2, the J gene TRBJ2-1; D not resolved. The CDR3 totals 13 residues. The germline V gene encodes CDR1 SGHTA and CDR2 FQGNSA. V lost 5 bases and J 9 bases, leaving 14 bases between the germline ends. The CDR3 is CASSTGPIGEQFF. The CDR3 DNA reads TGTGCCAGCAGCACGGGCCCTATAGGTGAGCAGTTCTTC. Full variable domain (missing parts from reference TRBV7-2 and TRBJ2-1): GAGVSQSPSNKVTEKGKDVELRCDPISGHTALYWYRQSLGQGLEFLIYFQGNSAPDKSGLPSDRFSAERTGGSVSTLTIQRTQQEDSAVYLCASSTGPIGEQFFGPGTRLTVL.

This clonotype has a handful of counts. The chain has TRBV7-2 and TRBJ2-3; a weak D match, TRBD1 (6 bases). The germline V gene has CDR1 SGHTA and CDR2 FQGNSA. The germline V and J ends were trimmed by 0 bases and 2 bases, with 9 bases remaining between them. CDR3 length: 15 amino acids. DNA of the CDR3: TGTGCCAGCAGCTTAGCGCGACAGGACACAGATACGCAGTATTTT. Protein: CASSLARQDTDTQYF.

This clonotype was seen many times. V usage is TRBV6-5 and J usage is TRBJ1-1; 10 nucleotides match TRBD1. Trimming removed 5 bases from V and 1 base from J; junction bases left unmatched: 4. The CDR3 extends over 15 amino acids. CDR1 is MNHEY and CDR2 is SVGAGI in the germline V gene. DNA of the CDR3: TGTGCCAGCAGTCCGCGGGACAGGGGGAACACTGAAGCTTTCTTT. Translating gives CASSPRDRGNTEAFF.

This chain joins TRBV20-1 and TRBJ2-5; TRBD1 aligns across 8 bases. The length of the CDR3 is 14 residues. V lost 3 bases, J lost 5 bases, and 8 bases stayed unmatched. Germline V lookup: CDR1 DFQATT, CDR2 SNEGSKA (reference sequence). CDR3 sequence reads: CSARDHTGGETQYF. The CDR3 coding sequence is TGCAGTGCTAGGGACCATACAGGGGGGGAGACCCAGTACTTC.

This clonotype has a handful of counts. The gene calls are TRBV5-1 and TRBJ1-1; possibly TRBD1 for D (5 bases). Germline values: CDR1 SGHRS, CDR2 YFSETQ. Trimming took 7 bases from V and 1 from J, leaving 14 bases between them. CDR3 length equals 14 residues. The CDR3 region is CASGTGTENTEAFF. The CDR3 nucleotides are TGCGCCAGCGGAACCGGGACGGAGAACACTGAAGCTTTCTTT. Looking up the rest from reference TRBV5-1 and TRBJ1-1 gives the full variable domain: KAGVTQTPRYLIKTRGQQVTLSCSPISGHRSVSWYQQTPGQGLQFLFEYFSETQRNKGNFPGRFSGRQFSNSRSEMNVSTLELGDSALYLCASGTGTENTEAFFGQGTRLTVV.

The genes are TRBV5-1 and TRBJ2-2; TRBD2 matches 9 bases. This CDR3 is built from 15 residues. V lost 2 bases, J lost 7 bases, and 6 bases stayed unmatched. Germline CDR1 SGHRS, CDR2 YFSETQ. The CDR3 loop is CASSFASGNVGELFF. The CDR3 region has the DNA TGCGCCAGCAGCTTTGCTAGCGGGAACGTCGGGGAGCTGTTTTTT.

This clonotype occurred a few times. The chain uses TRBV5-1 and TRBJ1-1; no definite D call. This CDR3 region has 13 residues. Germline V lookup: CDR1 SGHRS, CDR2 YFSETQ. Trimming pared 2 bases from V and 6 bases from J, leaving 11 bases between. In nucleotides, the CDR3 is TGCGCCAGCAGCTTCCGTCAGGAGTCTGAAGCTTTCTTT. This sequence encodes CASSFRQESEAFF.

This rearrangement joins TRBV18 to TRBJ2-3; D is undetermined. The CDR3 covers 14 residues. V lost 0 bases to trimming and J lost 7 bases, with 11 bases between them. Germline V gene data show CDR1 as KGHSH and CDR2 as LQKENI. CDR3 in DNA: TGTGCCAGCTCACCACCATTCTCCCGACATACGCAGTATTTT. Translating it yields CASSPPFSRHTQYF.

This clonotype showed up just a few times. The V and J genes are TRBV11-2 and TRBJ2-5, with 8 bases identical to TRBD2. This CDR3 region has 17 residues. Trimming took 1 base from V and 1 from J; bases not matched to a gene: 8. The V gene's germline CDR1 is SGHAT and CDR2 FQNNGV. CDR3 nucleotides: TGTGCCAGCAGCTTAGCCACTAGCGGAAAGTTCCAAGAGACCCAGTACTTC. Encoded protein: CASSLATSGKFQETQYF.

Remarks on this clonotype: A much larger clone is a single base away; this may be a read error. V and J are TRBV6-2 or TRBV6-3 and TRBJ2-5; D may be TRBD2 (6 bases). The germline CDR1 and CDR2 sequences are MNHEY and SVGEGT. V lost 5 bases to trimming and J lost 11 bases, with 18 bases between them. CDR3 length: 13 residues. CDR3 residues: CASSRGLYNEQYF. CDR3 DNA: TGTGCCAGCAGTCGCGGACTATACAATGAGCAGTACTTC.

This clonotype was picked up many times. The chain employs TRBV29-1 and TRBJ2-5; D is unresolved. V dropped 5 bases and J dropped 5 bases, with 12 bases sitting between them. Germline V lookup: CDR1 SQVTM, CDR2 ANQGSEA. The CDR3 has 12 residues. The DNA for the CDR3 is TGCAGCGTTTCCACCGCTGGGGAGACCCAGTACTTC. Translating it yields CSVSTAGETQYF.

This clonotype occurred many times. The genes are TRBV6-6 and TRBJ2-1; a possible D gene is TRBD2 (6 bases). Trimming left V 4 bases short and J 5 bases short, with 15 bases between. The CDR3 spans 15 residues. In germline, CDR1 is MNHNY, CDR2 SVGAGI (reference sequence). The CDR3 here is CASSFLRERDNEQFF. CDR3 coding DNA: TGTGCCAGCAGTTTCCTAAGAGAGCGGGACAATGAGCAGTTCTTC.

This clonotype was counted at least ten times. This chain links TRBV6-2 or TRBV6-3 with TRBJ2-4; 8 nucleotides agree with TRBD1. Germline V gene data show CDR1 as MNHEY and CDR2 as SVGEGT. With V trimmed by 4 bases and J by 0 bases, 2 bases remained unmatched. The CDR3 totals 15 residues. CDR3 sequence reads: CASSSDRGAKNIQYF. The CDR3 nucleotides read TGTGCCAGCAGTTCCGACAGGGGAGCCAAAAACATTCAGTACTTC.